Below, 29 T cell receptor beta chains from the same sample are listed, as sequenced in a study of preoperative IRX-2 immunotherapy in early breast cancer (dated by TCRdb to the late 2010s). The library was produced with the immunoSEQ multiplex PCR assay. In its TCRdb copy, this immuneACCESS table keeps in-frame sequences only and misses some clones. Where compared with another copy, unresolved V genes explain less than half of these, and the others have no known cause. Counted in this sample were approximately 6,200 clones; around 70% of them appeared once. The biggest ten clones account for 18% of the sample. In the paper's terms, the treatment or condition label means: preoperative locoregional IRX-2 cytokine immunotherapy. The sample consisted of tumor tissue, taken before IRX-2 immunotherapy. The receptors shown here come from a human donor with breast cancer.

The rearrangement joins TRBV5-1 to TRBJ2-7; TRBD1 matches at 10 bases. V dropped 3 bases and J dropped 7; count of bases not matched to a gene: 7. Germline V CDR1 and CDR2: SGHRS, YFSETQ. This CDR3 spans 14 amino acids. DNA for the CDR3: TGCGCCAGCAGCTCCAGACAGGGGGCAGGGGAGCAGTACTTC. It yields the protein CASSSRQGAGEQYF.

The chain uses TRBV10-3 and TRBJ2-3; weak D call: TRBD2 (6 bases). CDR1 and CDR2 (germline): ENHRY, SYGVKD. Trimming took 0 bases from V and 2 from J, leaving 15 bases between them. The CDR3 totals 17 residues. DNA for the CDR3: TGTGCCATCAGTGAGTCCGACCCTAGCGCCCCCACAGATACGCAGTATTTT. Its translation is CAISESDPSAPTDTQYF.

The V gene is TRBV18, the J gene TRBJ1-5, with D uncertain. V was clipped by 3 bases and J by 0 bases, with 12 bases between them. The CDR3 is made up of 16 amino acids. Per the germline V gene, CDR1 is KGHSH and CDR2 is LQKENI. CDR3 DNA: TGTGCCAGCTCACCGGGTCAGGCAGATAGCAATCAGCCCCAGCATTTT. This sequence encodes CASSPGQADSNQPQHF. The whole variable domain, remainder taken from reference TRBV18 and TRBJ1-5, is NAGVMQNPRHLVRRRGQEARLRCSPMKGHSHVYWYRQLPEEGLKFMVYLQKENIIDESGMPKERFSAEFPKEGPSILRIQQVVRGDSAAYFCASSPGQADSNQPQHFGDGTRLSIL.

This rearrangement joins TRBV5-1 to TRBJ2-5; tentatively, D is TRBD1 (6 bases). V lost 4 bases and J 3 bases, leaving 13 bases between the germline ends. Germline CDR1 and CDR2: SGHRS and YFSETQ. This CDR3 has 14 amino acids. CDR3: CASSPGQTEETQYF. The CDR3 DNA reads as TGCGCCAGCAGCCCTGGACAGACTGAAGAGACCCAGTACTTC.

As concerns this clone: The junction shows a germline mismatch at one end, possibly a read error. The chain recombines TRBV19 with TRBJ2-6, with D unresolved. Looked up from germline, CDR1 is LNHDA and CDR2 is SQIVND (reference sequence). The CDR3 contains 16 residues. The CDR3 nucleotides are TGTGCCAATAGTATGAGGCTGCCCTCTGGGGCCAACGTCCTGACTTTC. It yields the protein CANSMRLPSGANVLTF. The full variable domain, rest sourced from reference TRBV19 and TRBJ2-6, is DGGITQSPKYLFRKEGQNVTLSCEQNLNHDAMYWYRQDPGQGLRLIYYSQIVNDFQKGDIAEGYSVSREKKESFPLTVTSAQKNPTAFYLCANSMRLPSGANVLTFGAGSRLTVL.

V gene TRBV6-8 combines with J gene TRBJ1-2; D unclear. Looked up from germline, CDR1 is MNHGY and CDR2 is SAAAGT. The CDR3 consists of 16 residues. V lost 4 bases, J lost 0 bases, and 15 bases lay in between. The CDR3 coding sequence is TGTGCCAGCAGTTGGAACCCGAACGGACCTAACTATGGCTACACCTTC. It yields the protein CASSWNPNGPNYGYTF.

The rearrangement links TRBV5-1 to TRBJ2-7; D is unresolved. Per germline, CDR1 SGHRS and CDR2 YFSETQ. The CDR3 runs to 14 residues. V was clipped by 0 bases and J by 1 base, with 8 bases between them. The CDR3 spells CASSLGGSSYEQYF. The CDR3 DNA reads as TGCGCCAGCAGCTTGGGGGGTTCTTCCTACGAGCAGTACTTC.

As concerns this clone: One end of the junction does not line up with germline, which may come from a read error. J is TRBJ1-2 and V is TRBV6-8; D possibly corresponds to TRBD1 (6 bases). Germline-derived CDR1 and CDR2 are MNHGY and SAAAGT. The CDR3 runs to 13 residues. The CDR3, as DNA: TGTGCCATCAGTTTGGACAGCATCTATGGCTACACCTTC. This encodes CAISLDSIYGYTF.

This clone has only a few counts. The V call is TRBV6-8, the J call TRBJ1-6; the D gene is possibly TRBD1 (6 bases). The CDR3 spans 13 residues. The V gene's germline CDR1 is MNHGY and CDR2 SAAAGT. V shed 9 bases and J shed 7 bases, with 13 bases lying between them. In DNA form, the CDR3 reads TGTGCCAGAGGAGGGGGGAGGAATTCACCCCTCCACTTT. Translating it yields CARGGGRNSPLHF.

This clone was counted only a few times. This rearrangement joins TRBV6-8 to TRBJ2-3; no definite D call. Trimming took 10 bases from V and 6 from J, leaving 14 bases between them. CDR3 length: 12 amino acids. CDR1 is MNHGY and CDR2 is SAAAGT in the germline V gene. The CDR3 reads CATAPGWDTQYF. Written as DNA, the CDR3 is TGTGCCACCGCCCCCGGGTGGGATACGCAGTATTTT.

This CDR3 is CAINLGTSHQETQYF. CDR3 sequence (DNA): TGTGCCATCAACCTAGGGACTAGCCACCAAGAGACCCAGTACTTC. J is TRBJ2-5 and V is TRBV6-8; 9 bases fit TRBD2. The length of the CDR3 is 15 residues. Germline lookup yields CDR1 MNHGY and CDR2 SAAAGT. J was trimmed by 0 bases and V by 10 bases; bases with no gene match: 9.

This chain connects TRBV6-8 to TRBJ2-3, with D uncertain. The V gene's germline CDR1 is MNHGY and CDR2 SAAAGT. The CDR3 runs to 14 residues. V shed 5 bases and J shed 0 bases, with 9 bases lying between them. Here the CDR3 DNA reads TGTGCCAGCAGTAAAACTTTTAGCACAGATACGCAGTATTTT. Translation gives CASSKTFSTDTQYF.

A single count supports this clone. The rearrangement uses TRBV30 and TRBJ2-3; TRBD2 matches at 11 bases. Germline CDR1 is GTSNPN and CDR2 is SVGIG (reference sequence). The CDR3 is 15 residues long. Losses at the gene ends were 2 bases for V and 6 bases for J; bases not matched to a gene: 7. The CDR3 protein is CAWSWASGGRDTQYF. The CDR3, as DNA: TGTGCCTGGAGTTGGGCTAGCGGGGGGCGGGATACGCAGTATTTT.

The V call is TRBV11-3, the J call TRBJ2-7; 7 nucleotides agree with TRBD1. Germline loops: CDR1 SGHNT, CDR2 YENEEA. This CDR3 region has 15 residues. V gave up 5 bases and J gave up 3 bases; unmatched junction bases: 10. Here the CDR3 reads CASSHSTGRNYEQYF. The DNA of the CDR3 is TGTGCCAGCAGCCATTCGACAGGGAGAAACTACGAGCAGTACTTC.

This clone was counted once. V and J are TRBV7-7 and TRBJ2-3, with 9 bases identical to TRBD2. From germline, CDR1 is SSHAT and CDR2 FNYEAQ (reference sequence). There are 18 residues in the CDR3. Trimming cost V 1 base and J 1 base; bases outside gene matches: 9. CDR3 sequence (DNA): TGTGCCAGCAGCTTAGGGCGGGGGGGCTCGGATGGCACAGATACGCAGTATTTT. It translates to CASSLGRGGSDGTDTQYF.

The gene calls are TRBV14 and TRBJ1-2; 10 nucleotides line up with TRBD1. With 0 bases clipped from V and 4 bases from J, the junction kept 8 bases outside the gene matches. Germline CDR1 reads SGHDN; CDR2 reads FVKESK. This CDR3 region has 17 residues. CDR3 in amino acids: CASSQDWRRTGGYGYTF. Written as DNA, the CDR3 is TGTGCCAGCAGCCAAGATTGGAGGAGGACAGGGGGCTATGGCTACACCTTC.

This clone was observed once. The CDR3 bases are TGTGCCAGCTCACCTTTAGCGGGGGCCCCTTCCGGGGAGCTGTTTTTT. Its translation: CASSPLAGAPSGELFF. The chain couples TRBV18 to TRBJ2-2; 9 bases align to TRBD2. The CDR3 contains 16 residues. V lost 3 bases and J lost 6; bases outside the gene matches: 8. Germline V CDR1 and CDR2: KGHSH, LQKENI. The full variable domain, its missing parts supplied by reference TRBV18 and TRBJ2-2, is NAGVMQNPRHLVRRRGQEARLRCSPMKGHSHVYWYRQLPEEGLKFMVYLQKENIIDESGMPKERFSAEFPKEGPSILRIQQVVRGDSAAYFCASSPLAGAPSGELFFGEGSRLTVL.

The chain uses TRBV18 and TRBJ2-7; no clear D gene. V gave up 2 bases and J gave up 0 bases, with 11 bases separating them. Germline-derived CDR1 and CDR2 are KGHSH and LQKENI. The CDR3 covers 15 residues. The CDR3 spells CASSPNSLSSYEQYF. The CDR3 DNA is TGTGCCAGCTCACCAAACAGCTTAAGCTCCTACGAGCAGTACTTC.

V and J are TRBV6-8 and TRBJ2-7, with D perhaps matching TRBD1 or TRBD2 (5 bases each). The CDR3 has 14 amino acids. The V and J ends lost 5 bases and 1 base respectively, with 12 bases between them. Looked up from germline, CDR1 is MNHGY and CDR2 is SAAAGT. The CDR3 sequence: CASSPGWGSYEQYF. The CDR3 region has the DNA TGTGCCAGCAGTCCTGGTTGGGGGTCCTACGAGCAGTACTTC.

The chain uses TRBV11-3 and TRBJ1-5; D is undetermined. V was cut by 0 bases and J by 4 bases, with 13 bases left in between. Germline CDR1 SGHNT, CDR2 YENEEA. The CDR3 loop spans 16 amino acids. The CDR3 here is CASSLEGLGSNQPQHF. The CDR3 nucleotides read TGTGCCAGCAGCTTAGAGGGTCTAGGGTCGAATCAGCCCCAGCATTTT.

The V gene is TRBV11-3, the J gene TRBJ2-2; 9 nucleotides match TRBD2. Trimming at V came to 5 bases and at J to 7 bases, leaving 17 bases not matched to a gene. Germline V gene sequence: CDR1 SGHNT, CDR2 YENEEA. The CDR3 loop spans 18 amino acids. CDR3 DNA sequence: TGTGCCAGCAGCCCCTTTAGCGGGGGAGCACTTGACATCGGGGAGCTGTTTTTT. Protein product: CASSPFSGGALDIGELFF. Combining the CDR3 with reference TRBV11-3 and TRBJ2-2 gives the whole variable domain EAGVVQSPRYKIIEKKQPVAFWCNPISGHNTLYWYLQNLGQGPELLIRYENEEAVDDSQLPKDRFSAERLKGVDSTLKIQPAELGDSAVYLCASSPFSGGALDIGELFFGEGSRLTVL.

V is TRBV30 and J is TRBJ1-1, with 7 bases matching TRBD1. CDR3 length: 13 residues. Germline-derived CDR1 and CDR2 are GTSNPN and SVGIG (reference sequence). V shed 2 bases and J 6 bases; nucleotides not matched to a gene: 6. In nucleotides, the CDR3 is TGTGCCTGGAGTCCCGGGACAGAAGCTGAAGCTTTCTTT. This codes for CAWSPGTEAEAFF. The full variable domain, with the rest looked up from reference TRBV30 and TRBJ1-1, is SQTIHQWPATLVQPVGSPLSLECTVEGTSNPNLYWYRQAAGRGLQLLFYSVGIGQISSEVPQNLSASRPQDRQFILSSKKLLLSDSGFYLCAWSPGTEAEAFFGQGTRLTVV.

The chain couples TRBV1 to TRBJ2-5. TRBV1 is shown as a pseudogene. The CDR3 has 18 amino acids. The CDR3: CASSQEGGLRVGEETQYF. The CDR3 nucleotides are TGCGCCAGCAGCCAAGAGGGGGGCCTGAGGGTCGGAGAAGAGACCCAGTACTTC.

V and J are TRBV6-8 and TRBJ2-1; 11 nucleotides line up with TRBD2. CDR3 length: 17 residues. Trimming removed 6 bases from V and 0 bases from J; junction bases left unmatched: 7. The germline CDR1 and CDR2 sequences are MNHGY and SAAAGT. CDR3 DNA sequence: TGTGCCAGCAGCCAGAGGACTAGCGGGCGCTCCTACAATGAGCAGTTCTTC. It yields the protein CASSQRTSGRSYNEQFF.

This clone was found a few times. J is TRBJ1-5 and V is TRBV28; perhaps TRBD1 as D (5 bases). Trimming cost V 6 bases and J 0 bases, with 18 bases left between them. Germline CDR1 is MDHEN and CDR2 is SYDVKM. The CDR3 has 17 residues. The CDR3 coding sequence is TGTGCCAGCAGGGATCCATCGGGGGGGTATAGCAATCAGCCCCAGCATTTT. Translated, it gives CASRDPSGGYSNQPQHF.

The chain uses TRBV11-3 and TRBJ2-3; 7 positions agree with TRBD1. Germline values: CDR1 SGHNT, CDR2 YENEEA. This CDR3 has 17 residues. Trimming took 6 bases from V and 2 from J; bases not matched to a gene: 14. Here the CDR3 reads CASSYTGVEDITDTQYF. In nucleotides, the CDR3 is TGTGCCAGCAGTTATACAGGGGTTGAGGACATCACAGATACGCAGTATTTT.

CDR3 DNA: TGTGCCAGCAGCCAAACCGACTCCATGGGGTCACCCCTCCACTTT. This gives the protein CASSQTDSMGSPLHF. This rearrangement joins TRBV7-7 to TRBJ1-6; D gene uncertain. There are 15 residues in the CDR3. Germline values: CDR1 SSHAT, CDR2 FNYEAQ (reference sequence). V lost 5 bases and J lost 10, with 18 bases in between. The variable domain in full, with the rest retrieved from reference TRBV7-7 and TRBJ1-6, is GAGVSQSPRYKVTKRGQDVTLRCDPISSHATLYWYQQALGQGPEFLTYFNYEAQPDKSGLPSDRFSAERPEGSISTLTIQRTEQRDSAMYRCASSQTDSMGSPLHFGNGTRLTVT.

This CDR3 reads CASSFMTGGILAEAFF. In nucleotides, the CDR3 is TGTGCCAGCAGCTTTATGACAGGGGGTATCTTGGCTGAAGCTTTCTTT. V usage is TRBV11-3 and J usage is TRBJ1-1, with 9 bases identical to TRBD1. Germline V gene data show CDR1 as SGHNT and CDR2 as YENEEA. Unmatched junction bases numbered 11, after V lost 3 bases and J lost 6 bases. The CDR3 runs 16 residues.

The rearrangement uses TRBV28 and TRBJ1-2; D remains ambiguous. The CDR3 runs 16 residues. Germline loops: CDR1 MDHEN, CDR2 SYDVKM. The V and J ends lost 2 bases and 4 bases respectively, with 17 bases between them. The CDR3 DNA reads as TGTGCCAGCAGTTTAAGAGTATCGGCGTTGGCCTATGGCTACACCTTC. Encoded protein: CASSLRVSALAYGYTF.